The clone carrying this T cell receptor (beta chain) was observed at least ten times. This library used 300 to 450 ng RNA and molecular barcoded adaptors spanning alpha/delta and beta/gamma chains. TCRdb re-called the reads with MiXCR, one entry per CDR3 protein. The table shows 40,000 or so distinct CDR3 sequences, with roughly an eighth occurring only once. The source of the sample is a study of read filtering for tumor transcriptome and immune sequencing. This CDR3 comprises 16 residues. The V end was cut by 0 bases, the J end by 3 bases, with 12 bases between. The chain has TRBV23-1 and TRBJ1-5; unclear D gene. TRBV23-1 is labeled an ORF, and its function is uncertain. This sequence originates from a donor at least 40 years old with multiple myeloma. Sequencing was performed on a population of CD138-negative cells sorted from bone marrow. The CDR3 DNA follows: TGCGCCAGCAGTCAATCGGGCAGGCGGCCCAATCAGCCCCAGCATTTT. This encodes CASSQSGRRPNQPQHF.